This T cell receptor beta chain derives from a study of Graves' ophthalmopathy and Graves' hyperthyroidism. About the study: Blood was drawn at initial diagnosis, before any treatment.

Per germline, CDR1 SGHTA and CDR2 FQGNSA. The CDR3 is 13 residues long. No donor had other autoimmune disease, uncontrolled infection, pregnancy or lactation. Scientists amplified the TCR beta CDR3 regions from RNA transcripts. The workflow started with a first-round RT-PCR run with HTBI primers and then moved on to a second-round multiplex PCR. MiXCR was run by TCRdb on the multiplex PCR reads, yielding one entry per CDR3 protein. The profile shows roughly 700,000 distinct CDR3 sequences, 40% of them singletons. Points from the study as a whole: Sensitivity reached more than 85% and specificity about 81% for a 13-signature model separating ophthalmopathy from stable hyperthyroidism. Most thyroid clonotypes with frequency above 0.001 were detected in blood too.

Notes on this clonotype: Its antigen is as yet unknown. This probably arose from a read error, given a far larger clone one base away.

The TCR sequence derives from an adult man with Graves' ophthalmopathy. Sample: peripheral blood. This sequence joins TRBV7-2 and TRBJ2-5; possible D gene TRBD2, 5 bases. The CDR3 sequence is CASSFGGGEAQYF. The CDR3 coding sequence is TGTGCCAGCAGCTTCGGCGGAGGAGAGGCCCAGTACTTC.